One and the same sample provided the 9 T cell receptor beta chains below, sequenced in a study of T cell changes during pregnancy in multiple sclerosis. Clones were read by immunoSEQ multiplex PCR, and TCRdb kept only the in-frame ones, dropping some. The table has 70,000 to 95,000 clones, around 93% seen once. The sample consisted of peripheral blood, taken in the third trimester of pregnancy. All receptors derive from a female donor with multiple sclerosis, enrolled in a pregnancy study.

This clone was seen a single time. The CDR3 loop reads CASSPGRELAGLPSGANVLTF. In DNA form, the CDR3 reads TGTGCCAGTAGCCCGGGACGGGAACTAGCGGGCCTTCCCTCTGGGGCCAACGTCCTGACTTTC. This chain uses TRBV19 with TRBJ2-6; 9 nucleotides align to TRBD2. V lost 6 bases and J lost 0; bases outside the gene matches: 18. The length of the CDR3 is 21 residues. Germline CDR1 reads LNHDA; CDR2 reads SQIVND (reference sequence).

The chain couples TRBV28 to TRBJ2-7; D remains ambiguous. Trimming left V 3 bases short and J 4 bases short, with 10 bases between. The V gene's germline CDR1 is MDHEN and CDR2 SYDVKM. The CDR3 spans 13 residues. The CDR3 DNA reads as TGTGCCAGCAGTTTGCGCGCGGCTTACGAGCAGTACTTC. Its translation is CASSLRAAYEQYF.

The V gene is TRBV5-1, the J gene TRBJ2-2; D is perhaps TRBD1 (5 bases). CDR3 length: 15 amino acids. V lost 4 bases to trimming and J lost 1 base, with 11 bases between them. Germline V CDR1 and CDR2: SGHRS, YFSETQ. CDR3 sequence reads: CASSQRTRNTGELFF. CDR3 in DNA: TGCGCCAGCAGCCAGAGGACACGGAACACCGGGGAGCTGTTTTTT.

The V and J genes are TRBV7-2 and TRBJ2-1, with D possibly being TRBD1 (6 bases). The germline CDR1 and CDR2 sequences are SGHTA and FQGNSA. Trimming left V 6 bases short and J 8 bases short, with 23 bases between. The CDR3 extends over 16 amino acids. CDR3 DNA sequence: TGTGCCAGCAGGTACACAGGGTCGGGTAGAATCGATGAGCAGTTCTTC. The encoded protein is CASRYTGSGRIDEQFF.

The genes are TRBV6-5 and TRBJ1-6; TRBD1 is a possible D gene (5 bases). CDR3 length: 13 amino acids. V was shortened by 7 bases and J by 14 bases, with 18 bases between the two germline ends. Germline CDR1 and CDR2: MNHEY and SVGAGI. CDR3 nucleotide sequence: TGTGCCAGCAAAGGAGCAGGGCAACTCACCCTCCACTTT. Translated: CASKGAGQLTLHF.

The chain recombines TRBV7-6 with TRBJ1-3; 7 bases agree with TRBD1. V was pared by 2 bases and J by 3 bases, with 4 bases of the junction left unmatched. There are 15 residues in the CDR3. CDR1 is SGHVS, CDR2 FNYEAQ, per germline. The CDR3 reads CASSLIGGVGNTIYF. The CDR3, as DNA: TGTGCCAGCAGCTTAATAGGGGGCGTTGGAAACACCATATATTTT.

This chain joins TRBV10-3 and TRBJ1-5, with TRBD1 identical over 9 bases. V shed 6 bases and J 6 bases; nucleotides not matched to a gene: 9. Germline values: CDR1 ENHRY, CDR2 SYGVKD. The CDR3 runs 15 residues. The CDR3 sequence is CAISSGTGMTQPQHF. CDR3 DNA sequence: TGTGCCATCAGCTCCGGGACAGGGATGACTCAGCCCCAGCATTTT.

This chain uses TRBV10-3 with TRBJ2-3; D is perhaps TRBD2 (5 bases). The CDR3 consists of 16 residues. Trimming pared 9 bases from V and 3 bases from J, leaving 22 bases between. Germline V gives CDR1 ENHRY, CDR2 SYGVKD. CDR3 in DNA: TGTGCCATACGACCCGGTGGAAAGGGAGTGACAGATACGCAGTATTTT. Amino acids: CAIRPGGKGVTDTQYF.

The V and J genes are TRBV5-4 and TRBJ2-7; the match to TRBD1 covers 8 bases. This CDR3 comprises 14 residues. Per germline, CDR1 SGHNT and CDR2 YYREEE (reference sequence). V was pared by 4 bases and J by 2 bases, with 5 bases of the junction left unmatched. The CDR3 loop is CASSPHRGTYEQYF. As DNA, the CDR3 is TGTGCCAGCAGCCCTCACAGGGGGACCTACGAGCAGTACTTC.